Following are 6 T cell receptor beta chains from one sample sequenced in a study of shared clonotypes between healthy human individuals. Assay used: immunoSEQ multiplex PCR; TCRdb lists only in-frame clones, some missing. The sample shows about 2.2 million clones, roughly 91% of them seen only once. Naive CD8 cells lacked CD45RO, underwent positive selection for CCR7 and left out terminally differentiated effector memory CD45RA+ cells. Input material: naive CD8+ T cells from PBMCs. Source of these receptors: a man in his late teens or twenties in good health. Some clones in this sample may be carry-over from other donors' samples.

V gene TRBV7-3 combines with J gene TRBJ2-1, with 8 nucleotides matching TRBD1. V lost 2 bases and J lost 6; bases outside the gene matches: 6. The CDR3 length is 15 residues. CDR1 and CDR2 (germline): SGHTA, FQGTGA. DNA for the CDR3: TGTGCCAGCAGCTTACGGCAGGGGGCACTCAATGAGCAGTTCTTC. Its translation: CASSLRQGALNEQFF.

This clone was seen a single time. Other DNA sequences in this sample translate to the same CDR3. CDR3 nucleotides: TGTGCCAGCAGTTCCCGGACAGGGGGCAATCAGCCCCAGCATTTT. The encoded protein is CASSSRTGGNQPQHF. The chain couples TRBV27 to TRBJ1-5; 9 bases fit TRBD1. The CDR3 has 15 amino acids. Trimming at V came to 4 bases and at J to 2 bases, leaving 3 bases not matched to a gene. The germline gives CDR1 MNHEY, CDR2 SMNVEV (reference sequence).

The chain uses TRBV27 and TRBJ1-1; 7 positions agree with TRBD1. This CDR3 comprises 16 residues. Per the germline V gene, CDR1 is MNHEY and CDR2 is SMNVEV (reference sequence). V shed 5 bases and J 0 bases; nucleotides not matched to a gene: 9. CDR3 sequence: CASSLGGDRLNTEAFF. CDR3 nucleotides: TGTGCCAGCAGTCTCGGCGGGGACAGACTGAACACTGAAGCTTTCTTT.

This chain connects TRBV7-9 to TRBJ2-3; D is possibly TRBD2 (6 bases). Germline V lookup: CDR1 SEHNR, CDR2 FQNEAQ (reference sequence). CDR3 length equals 15 residues. V lost 9 bases to trimming and J lost 5 bases, with 21 bases between them. The CDR3 region is CASRGSPGEIDTQYF. In DNA form, the CDR3 reads TGTGCCAGTCGAGGGTCCCCGGGGGAGATAGATACGCAGTATTTT.

This chain joins TRBV28 and TRBJ1-3; TRBD1 aligns across 10 bases. The J segment lost 7 bases and the V segment lost 6 bases, leaving 18 bases of the junction unmatched. This CDR3 has 18 residues. The V gene's germline CDR1 is MDHEN and CDR2 SYDVKM. The DNA of the CDR3 is TGTGCCAGCAGAACTTATGCCGGGGGGACAGGGGATCGGAACACCATATATTTT. Protein product: CASRTYAGGTGDRNTIYF.

The chain joins TRBV30 to TRBJ1-4, with D possibly matching TRBD1 (6 bases). The CDR3 extends over 13 amino acids. The V and J ends lost 5 bases and 8 bases respectively, with 15 bases between them. The V gene's germline CDR1 is GTSNPN and CDR2 SVGIG (reference sequence). CDR3 in DNA: TGTGCCTGGGGAGGAGGGGGTGGCGAAAAACTGTTTTTT. Translated, it gives CAWGGGGGEKLFF.